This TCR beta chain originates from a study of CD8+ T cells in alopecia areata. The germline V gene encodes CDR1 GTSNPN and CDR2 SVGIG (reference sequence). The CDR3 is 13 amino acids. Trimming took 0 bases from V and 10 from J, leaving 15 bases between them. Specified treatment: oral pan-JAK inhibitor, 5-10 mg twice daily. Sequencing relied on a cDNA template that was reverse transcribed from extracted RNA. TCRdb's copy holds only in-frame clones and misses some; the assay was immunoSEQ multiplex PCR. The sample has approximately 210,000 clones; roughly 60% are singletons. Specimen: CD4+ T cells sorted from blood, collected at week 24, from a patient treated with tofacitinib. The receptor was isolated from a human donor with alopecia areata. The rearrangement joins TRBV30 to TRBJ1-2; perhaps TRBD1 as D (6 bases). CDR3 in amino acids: CAWSVLGGQNYTF. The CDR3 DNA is TGTGCCTGGAGTGTACTAGGGGGGCAGAACTACACCTTC.